The 26 T cell receptor beta chains reported below all come from one sample, sequenced in a study of graft-versus-host responses after intestinal transplantation. Their specific antigens are unknown. Sequenced by immunoSEQ multiplex PCR; TCRdb stores in-frame clones only, minus some. The sample consists of around 100,000 clones, less than 90% of them appearing once. Sequenced here: unstimulated CD4+ T cells sorted from spleen or lymph node cells, sampled before transplant. These receptors all stem from a human donor who was the organ donor for an intestinal transplant.

V and J are TRBV19 and TRBJ2-7, with 7 bases lining up with TRBD2. V shed 8 bases, J shed 2 bases, and the junction held 6 bases outside the gene matches. CDR3 length equals 13 residues. CDR1 and CDR2 (germline): LNHDA, SQIVND (reference sequence). The CDR3, as DNA: TGTGCCAGTGCAATGCGGGGGACCTACGAGCAGTACTTC. Translated, it gives CASAMRGTYEQYF.

The rearrangement joins TRBV6-5 to TRBJ2-2; D may be TRBD2 (7 bases). Trimming cost V 7 bases and J 5 bases, with 17 bases left between them. CDR1 is MNHEY, CDR2 SVGAGI, per germline. The CDR3 runs 15 residues. Here the CDR3 DNA reads TGTGCCAGCAAAGGAGGGGGGGGCGGAACCGGGGAGCTGTTTTTT. It encodes CASKGGGGGTGELFF.

This chain uses TRBV27 with TRBJ1-5; D is perhaps TRBD1 (5 bases). The CDR3 contains 17 residues. Germline loops: CDR1 MNHEY, CDR2 SMNVEV (reference sequence). Trimming left V 6 bases short and J 0 bases short, with 18 bases between. The CDR3 coding sequence is TGTGCCAGCAGCCCGGTGTGGGGACCTAATAGCAATCAGCCCCAGCATTTT. Translating it yields CASSPVWGPNSNQPQHF.

CDR3 bases: TGTGCCAGCAGTTTCCGAACGGGACTCTCGAACACCGGGGAGCTGTTTTTT. It encodes CASSFRTGLSNTGELFF. J is TRBJ2-2 and V is TRBV27; D perhaps matches TRBD2 (6 bases). CDR3 length equals 17 residues. Germline-derived CDR1 and CDR2 are MNHEY and SMNVEV (reference sequence). With 3 bases removed from V and 0 bases from J, the gap between germline ends came to 14 bases.

The V and J genes are TRBV10-3 and TRBJ1-5; D is unresolved. The V end was cut by 6 bases, the J end by 13 bases, with 19 bases between. Germline V gene data show CDR1 as ENHRY and CDR2 as SYGVKD. The CDR3 runs to 13 residues. The CDR3 protein is CAIRLSSTADQHF. CDR3 in DNA: TGTGCCATCAGACTCTCTTCTACGGCGGATCAGCATTTT.

V usage is TRBV5-4 and J usage is TRBJ1-2; 7 nucleotides match TRBD1. V gave up 0 bases and J gave up 3 bases; unmatched junction bases: 2. The CDR3 totals 14 residues. In germline, CDR1 is SGHNT, CDR2 YYREEE (reference sequence). The CDR3 here is CASSLGDRYYGYTF. CDR3 DNA: TGTGCCAGCAGCTTGGGGGACAGATACTATGGCTACACCTTC.

The V gene is TRBV5-1, the J gene TRBJ2-7; 9 nucleotides line up with TRBD1. V shed 4 bases, J shed 2 bases, and the junction held 4 bases outside the gene matches. The CDR3 runs to 14 residues. Germline loops: CDR1 SGHRS, CDR2 YFSETQ. The CDR3 here is CASSPRDRAYEQYF. The CDR3, as DNA: TGCGCCAGCAGCCCAAGGGACAGGGCCTACGAGCAGTACTTC.

V is TRBV10-1 and J is TRBJ2-5; D gene unclear. The germline V and J ends were trimmed by 5 bases and 3 bases, with 16 bases remaining between them. This CDR3 is built from 15 residues. Germline CDR1 WNHNN, CDR2 SYGVQD (reference sequence). This CDR3 is CASSLTYPFKETQYF. Here the CDR3 DNA reads TGCGCCAGCAGTCTCACTTACCCCTTTAAAGAGACCCAGTACTTC.

This clone has a handful of counts. Here the CDR3 reads CASSLTGNQPQHF. In DNA form, the CDR3 reads TGTGCCAGCAGCTTAACAGGAAATCAGCCCCAGCATTTT. The V gene is TRBV11-2, the J gene TRBJ1-5; TRBD1 might be the D (5 bases). The CDR3 sequence is 13 residues long. V lost 2 bases, J lost 4 bases, and 6 bases lay in between. Per germline, CDR1 SGHAT and CDR2 FQNNGV.

J is TRBJ1-4 and V is TRBV5-1; no reliable D call. CDR1 and CDR2 from the germline V gene are SGHRS and YFSETQ. The ends were cut back, 2 bases at V and 2 bases at J, with 7 bases in the middle. This CDR3 is built from 14 residues. This CDR3 is CASSFDTTNEKLFF. Here the CDR3 DNA reads TGCGCCAGCAGCTTTGATACGACTAATGAAAAACTGTTTTTT.

This clone has just a few counts. This chain uses TRBV10-3 with TRBJ1-6, with D tentatively TRBD1 (5 bases). Germline CDR1 and CDR2: ENHRY and SYGVKD. The CDR3 length is 13 residues. Trimming pared 4 bases from V and 9 bases from J, leaving 10 bases between. The DNA of the CDR3 is TGTGCCATCAGTGGAGACAGCAGTTCACCCCTCCACTTT. It yields the protein CAISGDSSSPLHF.

DNA of the CDR3: TGTGCCAGCAGCTTAGAGGCAGGGATTAACTATGGCTACACCTTC. This codes for CASSLEAGINYGYTF. The V gene is TRBV11-2, the J gene TRBJ1-2, with a tentative D call TRBD1 (5 bases). CDR3 length: 15 residues. The germline V gene encodes CDR1 SGHAT and CDR2 FQNNGV. The V gene lost 0 bases and the J gene lost 1 base, with 9 bases spanning the gap.

This chain uses TRBV19 with TRBJ1-1; D ambiguous. The CDR3 consists of 14 residues. The V end was cut by 5 bases, the J end by 1 base, with 11 bases between. CDR1 LNHDA and CDR2 SQIVND come from the germline V gene (reference sequence). The DNA of the CDR3 is TGTGCCAGTAGTCCGATGCCGAGGAACACTGAAGCTTTCTTT. Its protein product is CASSPMPRNTEAFF.

V is TRBV6-1 and J is TRBJ2-2; possibly TRBD2 for D (5 bases). The germline V gene encodes CDR1 MNHNS and CDR2 SASEGT. This CDR3 is 13 amino acids long. The V end was cut by 6 bases, the J end by 2 bases, with 7 bases between. CDR3: CASREGNTGELFF. CDR3 bases: TGTGCCAGCAGAGAGGGAAACACCGGGGAGCTGTTTTTT.

This sequence joins TRBV2 and TRBJ1-2; D unclear. This CDR3 is 14 amino acids long. V dropped 4 bases and J dropped 3 bases, with 12 bases sitting between them. Looked up from germline, CDR1 is SNHLY and CDR2 is FYNNEI. The CDR3 bases are TGTGCCAGCAGTGTGCGGGATCTGGACTATGGCTACACCTTC. It yields the protein CASSVRDLDYGYTF. The full variable domain, completed using reference TRBV2 and TRBJ1-2, is EPEVTQTPSHQVTQMGQEVILRCVPISNHLYFYWYRQILGQKVEFLVSFYNNEISEKSEIFDDQFSVERPDGSNFTLKIRSTKLEDSAMYFCASSVRDLDYGYTFGSGTRLTVV.

In DNA form, the CDR3 reads TGTGCCAGTCAGGCCGGGACAGGGATTCACGAGCAGTACTTC. Its protein is CASQAGTGIHEQYF. The V call is TRBV6-1, the J call TRBJ2-7, with TRBD1 matching over 9 bases. Germline V CDR1 and CDR2: MNHNS, SASEGT. J was trimmed by 5 bases and V by 9 bases; bases with no gene match: 11. CDR3 size: 14 residues.

The rearrangement links TRBV19 to TRBJ2-2; D is uncertain. V lost 7 bases and J 1 base, leaving 22 bases between the germline ends. Germline loops: CDR1 LNHDA, CDR2 SQIVND (reference sequence). The CDR3 covers 18 residues. Here the CDR3 DNA reads TGTGCCAGTACCCGCCGGCCCCCGCAATCGCAGAACACCGGGGAGCTGTTTTTT. Encoded protein: CASTRRPPQSQNTGELFF.

The chain is built from TRBV6-5 and TRBJ1-5, with D possibly matching TRBD1 (6 bases). This CDR3 is built from 13 residues. Germline assignment: CDR1 MNHEY and CDR2 SVGAGI. Trimming left V 5 bases short and J 6 bases short, with 11 bases between. This chain's CDR3 is CASSTGLSQPQHF. The CDR3 DNA follows: TGTGCCAGCAGTACAGGGTTAAGTCAGCCCCAGCATTTT.

The V and J genes are TRBV6-1 and TRBJ1-5; 10 positions match TRBD1. The CDR3 contains 17 residues. The germline V gene has CDR1 MNHNS and CDR2 SASEGT. The trim removed 4 bases at V and 4 bases at J, leaving 10 bases unmatched. The CDR3 region has the DNA TGTGCCAGCAGTGTCGGGACAGGGGCTTACTTTAATCAGCCCCAGCATTTT. Translated, it gives CASSVGTGAYFNQPQHF.

The chain carries TRBV5-1 and TRBJ2-1; 16 bases line up with TRBD2. The V gene end was trimmed by 4 bases and the J gene end by 4 bases; junction bases not matched to a gene: 11. This CDR3 contains 19 residues. Per the germline V gene, CDR1 is SGHRS and CDR2 is YFSETQ. The CDR3 DNA follows: TGCGCCAGCAGCGCCCGCGGGACTAGCGGGGGGGGACCTTACAATGAGCAGTTCTTC. Its translation: CASSARGTSGGGPYNEQFF.

The J gene is TRBJ2-7, the V gene TRBV7-2; tentatively, D is TRBD1 (6 bases). Germline V gives CDR1 SGHTA, CDR2 FQGNSA. The CDR3 is 13 residues long. V lost 5 bases and J 6 bases, leaving 14 bases between the germline ends. CDR3 in DNA: TGTGCCAGCAGCCGTGACAGGTTTATCGAGCAGTACTTC. As protein: CASSRDRFIEQYF.

The rearrangement uses TRBV30 and TRBJ1-1; a weak D match, TRBD1 (6 bases). This CDR3 is 13 amino acids long. V was trimmed by 3 bases and J by 3 bases, leaving 11 bases between them. From germline, CDR1 is GTSNPN and CDR2 SVGIG (reference sequence). CDR3 sequence (DNA): TGTGCCTGGAGCGCAGAGGGGGACACTGAAGCTTTCTTT. Residues: CAWSAEGDTEAFF.

This clone has just a few counts. V gene TRBV7-9 combines with J gene TRBJ2-2; possibly TRBD2 for D (5 bases). Looked up from germline, CDR1 is SEHNR and CDR2 is FQNEAQ (reference sequence). Trimming pared 1 base from V and 6 bases from J, leaving 9 bases between. This CDR3 is 14 amino acids long. CDR3 sequence reads: CASSLDVRAGELFF. Here the CDR3 DNA reads TGTGCCAGCAGCTTAGATGTGCGGGCCGGGGAGCTGTTTTTT. Together with reference TRBV7-9 and TRBJ2-2, the CDR3 gives the full variable domain: DTGVSQNPRHKITKRGQNVTFRCDPISEHNRLYWYRQTLGQGPEFLTYFQNEAQLEKSRLLSDRFSAERPKGSFSTLEIQRTEQGDSAMYLCASSLDVRAGELFFGEGSRLTVL.

This clone appeared a single time. The chain uses TRBV6-1 and TRBJ1-2; 8 positions agree with TRBD1. The V segment lost 2 bases and the J segment 5 bases; nucleotides outside the gene matches: 10. Germline-derived CDR1 and CDR2 are MNHNS and SASEGT. CDR3 length: 16 residues. CDR3 amino acids: CASSERGGQDGYGYTF. The CDR3 DNA reads TGTGCCAGCAGTGAAAGGGGGGGACAGGATGGTTATGGCTACACCTTC.

This chain's CDR3 is CASRLSPGNEKLFF. CDR3 in DNA: TGTGCCAGCAGACTTTCCCCGGGTAATGAAAAACTGTTTTTT. The chain links TRBV9 to TRBJ1-4; D uncertain. The CDR3 runs 14 residues. CDR1 is SGDLS, CDR2 YYNGEE, per germline. V lost 5 bases to trimming and J lost 4 bases, with 12 bases between them.

The CDR3 DNA is TGTGCCAGCAGCTTAGTACAGGGAGAGACCCAGTACTTC. It yields the protein CASSLVQGETQYF. V usage is TRBV7-8 and J usage is TRBJ2-5, with D possibly matching TRBD1 (6 bases). Germline CDR1 SGHVS, CDR2 FQNEAQ. V lost 1 base and J lost 4, with 7 bases in between. The CDR3 is 13 amino acids.